This is a list of T cell receptor beta chains from one sample in a study of PD-L1 blockade in urothelial cancer. Generated by immunoSEQ multiplex PCR, the TCRdb table keeps only in-frame clones and is missing some. In the table there are more than 45,000 clones, 82% of which are singletons. The sequences come from PBMCs, collected around atezolizumab (anti-PD-L1) treatment. These receptors came from a man aged 65 to 85 with urothelial cancer. Each CDR3 is given with its conserved first and last residue. Each record gives: J gene, D gene, clone size, V gene, CDR3 protein, CDR3 DNA. D genes are given only for firm matches. Size values are once, few and many counts, or a class for expanded clones, and some rows have none.

j_call: TRBJ2-3; d_call: -; clone_size: -; v_call: TRBV7-9; cdr3_aa: CASSPLSSTDTQYF; cdr3_nt: TGTGCCAGCAGCCCGCTATCTAGCACAGATACGCAGTATTTT
j_call: TRBJ1-2; d_call: -; clone_size: -; v_call: TRBV5-1; cdr3_aa: CASSADSNYGYTF; cdr3_nt: TGCGCCAGCAGCGCGGACAGTAACTATGGCTACACCTTC
j_call: TRBJ2-3; d_call: TRBD2; clone_size: -; v_call: TRBV29-1; cdr3_aa: CSVEVPAGGGDTQYF; cdr3_nt: TGCAGCGTTGAAGTTCCAGCGGGGGGGGGAGATACGCAGTATTTT
j_call: TRBJ2-3; d_call: TRBD2; clone_size: -; v_call: TRBV13; cdr3_aa: CASSLGLAGWDTQYF; cdr3_nt: TGTGCCAGCAGCCTGGGACTAGCGGGCTGGGATACGCAGTATTTT
j_call: TRBJ1-1; d_call: -; clone_size: once; v_call: TRBV7-8; cdr3_aa: CASNSERGTEAFF; cdr3_nt: TGTGCCAGCAACTCCGAAAGGGGAACTGAAGCTTTCTTT
j_call: TRBJ2-1; d_call: -; clone_size: -; v_call: TRBV7-6; cdr3_aa: CASSLRGSSPYNEQFF; cdr3_nt: TGTGCCAGCAGCTTACGCGGATCTTCGCCCTACAATGAGCAGTTCTTC
j_call: TRBJ1-1; d_call: -; clone_size: -; v_call: TRBV29-1; cdr3_aa: CSVLGQNTEAFF; cdr3_nt: TGCAGCGTCCTGGGGCAGAATACTGAAGCTTTCTTT
j_call: TRBJ2-2; d_call: -; clone_size: -; v_call: TRBV6-1; cdr3_aa: CASSENIRELFF; cdr3_nt: TGTGCCAGCAGTGAAAACATCAGGGAGCTGTTTTTT
j_call: TRBJ2-7; d_call: TRBD1; clone_size: -; v_call: TRBV19; cdr3_aa: CASSTKGQGLSFYEQYF; cdr3_nt: TGTGCCAGTAGTACCAAGGGACAGGGCCTATCTTTCTACGAGCAGTACTTC
j_call: TRBJ2-1; d_call: TRBD1; clone_size: -; v_call: TRBV2; cdr3_aa: CASSTRDRGLTDNEQFF; cdr3_nt: TGTGCCAGCAGTACCCGGGACAGGGGCCTCACCGACAATGAGCAGTTCTTC
j_call: TRBJ2-2; d_call: -; clone_size: -; v_call: TRBV7-9; cdr3_aa: CASSLVIGELFF; cdr3_nt: TGTGCCAGCAGCTTAGTTATTGGGGAGCTGTTTTTT
j_call: TRBJ2-5; d_call: TRBD1; clone_size: few; v_call: TRBV29-1; cdr3_aa: CSAPLVGQSQETQYF; cdr3_nt: TGCAGCGCCCCGTTGGTGGGACAGAGCCAAGAGACCCAGTACTTC
j_call: TRBJ2-2; d_call: TRBD2; clone_size: once; v_call: TRBV7-9; cdr3_aa: CASSRLAGVTGELFF; cdr3_nt: TGTGCCAGCAGTCGACTAGCGGGAGTCACCGGGGAGCTGTTTTTT
j_call: TRBJ1-5; d_call: TRBD1; clone_size: -; v_call: TRBV4-1; cdr3_aa: CASSQAGGVGQPQHF; cdr3_nt: TGCGCCAGCAGCCAAGCAGGGGGTGTAGGTCAGCCCCAGCATTTT